The rows below give T cell receptor beta chains drawn from one sample of a study of cytomegalovirus exposure and HLA in healthy donors. TCRdb's table, derived via immunoSEQ multiplex PCR, lists solely in-frame clones and lacks some. The sample carries tens of thousands of clones, 67% recorded once. The specimen was PBMCs. These receptors were taken from a woman between 45 and 65 years old in good health and CMV-seropositive. Each CDR3 is given with its conserved first and last residue. Fields, in order: V gene, J gene, clone size, D gene, CDR3 DNA, CDR3 protein. D genes are given only for firm matches. Clone size is stated in some rows and not others, as once, few, many or a class when expanded.

TRBV5-4	TRBJ2-5	-	-	TGTGCCAGCAGCTTATCCCCTTGGGGGCAGCTACAAGAGACCCAGTACTTC	CASSLSPWGQLQETQYF
TRBV5-5	TRBJ1-6	-	-	TGTGCCAGCAGGTATGGGACTCGTGTTTCACCCCTCCACTTT	CASRYGTRVSPLHF
TRBV29-1	TRBJ2-1	-	-	TGCAGCGTTGGGTTATCCGTGGGGCGTGAGCAGTTCTTC	CSVGLSVGREQFF
TRBV7-6	TRBJ2-5	once	TRBD1	TGTGCCAGCAGCCACCGGTACAGGGGGCAGGAGACCCAGTACTTC	CASSHRYRGQETQYF
TRBV27	TRBJ2-5	-	-	TGTGCCCGCAATATGGGGCGAAAAGAGACCCAGTACTTC	CARNMGRKETQYF
TRBV2	TRBJ2-5	-	-	TGTGCCAGAAGACACAATCAAGAGACCCAGTACTTC	CARRHNQETQYF
TRBV6-6	TRBJ1-5	-	-	TGTGCCAGCAGCCCATTCTGGACGGGAAGGAATCAGCCCCAGCATTTT	CASSPFWTGRNQPQHF
TRBV6-5	TRBJ2-1	few	-	TGTGCTTCAGGGAAACCCTACAATGAGCAGTTCTTC	CASGKPYNEQFF
TRBV4-1	TRBJ1-2	-	-	TGCGCCAGCAGCCTTACAGCCGGTAACTATGGCTACACCTTC	CASSLTAGNYGYTF
TRBV28	TRBJ2-2	-	-	TGTGCCAGCACCGGTAACAGGAGAACGAACACCGGGGAGCTGTTTTTT	CASTGNRRTNTGELFF
TRBV7-9	TRBJ1-1	-	-	TGTGCCAGCAGCTTCAGGTCAGGGAACACTGAAGCTTTCTTT	CASSFRSGNTEAFF
TRBV19	TRBJ1-5	-	-	TGTGCCAGTAGTATTCGGCCAGCGTCCGGGGGCAATCAGCCCCAGCATTTT	CASSIRPASGGNQPQHF
TRBV29-1	TRBJ1-1	once	-	TGCAGCGTGTCCCGGGGGGCCGACACTGAAGCTTTCTTT	CSVSRGADTEAFF
TRBV9	TRBJ1-6	-	TRBD1	TGTGCCAGCAGCGTGTCCCCGGGACAGGGAAGGACCCTCCACTTT	CASSVSPGQGRTLHF
TRBV5-1	TRBJ1-2	-	-	TGCGCCAGCAGTCCCGGACAGACGCGGTATGGCTACACCTTC	CASSPGQTRYGYTF
TRBV2	TRBJ2-5	-	-	TGTGCCAGCAGTCTACGGGACAAGGTGGGAGAGACCCAGTACTTC	CASSLRDKVGETQYF
TRBV7-6	TRBJ1-6	-	-	TGTGCCAGCAGCCGCCGTCAGGGGAACCATAATTCACCCCTCCACTTT	CASSRRQGNHNSPLHF
TRBV2	TRBJ1-2	once	TRBD1	TGTGCCAGCAGTGACCTTGACAGGGGGCTCTATGGCTACACCTTC	CASSDLDRGLYGYTF
TRBV7-9	TRBJ2-7	-	TRBD1	TGTGCCAGCAGTTCAACGGGACAGGCCGCCTACGAGCAGTACTTC	CASSSTGQAAYEQYF
TRBV5-6	TRBJ1-1	-	TRBD1	TGTGCCAGCAGCTATGACAGGGGCCCTGAAGCTTTCTTT	CASSYDRGPEAFF
TRBV2	TRBJ2-2	-	TRBD1	TGTGCCAGCAGTGGGCAGGGGGCCGCCGGGGAGCTGTTTTTT	CASSGQGAAGELFF
TRBV9	TRBJ1-1	few	-	TGTGCCAGCAGCGGGGGGGTGAACACTGAAGCTTTCTTT	CASSGGVNTEAFF
TRBV19	TRBJ1-1	-	TRBD1	TGTGCCAGTAGTATATTTGGACAGGGGATTAGTAATTTCATGAACACTGAAGCTTTCTTT	CASSIFGQGISNFMNTEAFF
TRBV5-1	TRBJ2-5	-	TRBD2	TGCGCCAGCAGAAACCCAGCGGGGGGAGGAGAGACCCAGTACTTC	CASRNPAGGGETQYF
TRBV29-1	TRBJ2-5	-	-	TGCAGCTCAGCCGCCCCGGGGGAGACCCAGTACTTC	CSSAAPGETQYF
TRBV19	TRBJ1-4	-	TRBD1	TGTGCCAGTAGTTCCCGACAGGGGCTTAATGAAAAACTGTTTTTT	CASSSRQGLNEKLFF
TRBV27	TRBJ1-1	-	-	TGTGCCAGCAGTTTGGATGGGGCCATGAACACTGAAGCTTTCTTT	CASSLDGAMNTEAFF
TRBV10-3	TRBJ2-3	-	TRBD2	TGTGCCATCAGTGATTTCCCTAGCGGGGGTAGCACAGATACGCAGTATTTT	CAISDFPSGGSTDTQYF
TRBV7-3	TRBJ2-2	-	TRBD2	TGTGCCAGCAGCTACCAGACTAGCTCCGGGGAGCTGTTTTTT	CASSYQTSSGELFF
TRBV5-1	TRBJ2-3	many	-	TGCGCCAGCAGCTTGGAGGGGAGCACAGATACGCAGTATTTT	CASSLEGSTDTQYF
TRBV10-2	TRBJ2-2	-	-	TGCGCCAGCAGAGGAGGCTACGCGAACACCGGGGAGCTGTTTTTT	CASRGGYANTGELFF
TRBV6-1	TRBJ1-1	once	-	TGTGCCAGTCAAACCGCGGTGAACACTGAAGCTTTCTTT	CASQTAVNTEAFF
TRBV5-4	TRBJ2-1	-	TRBD1	TGTGCCTTCGGCACCGGGACAGGGGCGAACGAGCAGTTCTTC	CAFGTGTGANEQFF
TRBV7-9	TRBJ1-6	-	-	TGTGCCAGCAGCAACGTGCAGGGTGGCAGTTCACCCCTCCACTTT	CASSNVQGGSSPLHF
TRBV4-1	TRBJ1-5	-	-	TGCGCCAGCAGCCAAGATACGACAGGCATGTATAGCAATCAGCCCCAGCATTTT	CASSQDTTGMYSNQPQHF
TRBV19	TRBJ1-1	once	-	TGTGCCAGTAGTAGTTCTGACAGTGAAGCTTTCTTT	CASSSSDSEAFF
TRBV5-4	TRBJ1-1	-	TRBD1	TGTGCCAGCAGGTCTCGACAGGGAGATAGCACTGAAGCTTTCTTT	CASRSRQGDSTEAFF
TRBV2	TRBJ1-1	-	-	TGTGCCAGCAGTGAGGGCCGAGCTTTCTTT	CASSEGRAFF
TRBV27	TRBJ1-2	-	TRBD1	TGTGCCAGCAGTTTATTGGGGACAGCCATCTATGGCTACACCTTC	CASSLLGTAIYGYTF
TRBV27	TRBJ1-4	-	TRBD1	TGTGCCAGCAGTTTAAGTGGACAGGGAAATGAAAAACTGTTTTTT	CASSLSGQGNEKLFF
TRBV6-6	TRBJ1-2	-	TRBD1	TGTGTCAGCACGTCGACTCAGGGGGATCACTATGGCTACACCTTC	CVSTSTQGDHYGYTF
TRBV6-5	TRBJ2-1	once	TRBD2	TGTGCCAGCAGTTACAGTGGGGAGGGCAGCGGGGAGCAGTTCTTC	CASSYSGEGSGEQFF
TRBV7-9	TRBJ2-5	-	-	TGTGCCAGCAGCCAGACCGGACAGTTCGAGACCCAGTACTTC	CASSQTGQFETQYF
TRBV5-1	TRBJ2-5	-	-	TGCGCCAGCAGCTTGGGCGGAGTGATCCAAGAGAAGGCCCAGTACTTC	CASSLGGVIQEKAQYF
TRBV5-1	TRBJ1-1	-	-	TGCGCCAGCAGCTGGTCGGGGGGCACTGAAGCTTTCTTT	CASSWSGGTEAFF
TRBV5-1	TRBJ2-7	few	-	TGCGCCAGCAGCTTGATAGGCGGAACCTACGAGCAGTACTTC	CASSLIGGTYEQYF
TRBV10-3	TRBJ1-6	-	TRBD1	TGTGCCATCAGTGGACAGGGGAATTCACCCCTCCACTTT	CAISGQGNSPLHF